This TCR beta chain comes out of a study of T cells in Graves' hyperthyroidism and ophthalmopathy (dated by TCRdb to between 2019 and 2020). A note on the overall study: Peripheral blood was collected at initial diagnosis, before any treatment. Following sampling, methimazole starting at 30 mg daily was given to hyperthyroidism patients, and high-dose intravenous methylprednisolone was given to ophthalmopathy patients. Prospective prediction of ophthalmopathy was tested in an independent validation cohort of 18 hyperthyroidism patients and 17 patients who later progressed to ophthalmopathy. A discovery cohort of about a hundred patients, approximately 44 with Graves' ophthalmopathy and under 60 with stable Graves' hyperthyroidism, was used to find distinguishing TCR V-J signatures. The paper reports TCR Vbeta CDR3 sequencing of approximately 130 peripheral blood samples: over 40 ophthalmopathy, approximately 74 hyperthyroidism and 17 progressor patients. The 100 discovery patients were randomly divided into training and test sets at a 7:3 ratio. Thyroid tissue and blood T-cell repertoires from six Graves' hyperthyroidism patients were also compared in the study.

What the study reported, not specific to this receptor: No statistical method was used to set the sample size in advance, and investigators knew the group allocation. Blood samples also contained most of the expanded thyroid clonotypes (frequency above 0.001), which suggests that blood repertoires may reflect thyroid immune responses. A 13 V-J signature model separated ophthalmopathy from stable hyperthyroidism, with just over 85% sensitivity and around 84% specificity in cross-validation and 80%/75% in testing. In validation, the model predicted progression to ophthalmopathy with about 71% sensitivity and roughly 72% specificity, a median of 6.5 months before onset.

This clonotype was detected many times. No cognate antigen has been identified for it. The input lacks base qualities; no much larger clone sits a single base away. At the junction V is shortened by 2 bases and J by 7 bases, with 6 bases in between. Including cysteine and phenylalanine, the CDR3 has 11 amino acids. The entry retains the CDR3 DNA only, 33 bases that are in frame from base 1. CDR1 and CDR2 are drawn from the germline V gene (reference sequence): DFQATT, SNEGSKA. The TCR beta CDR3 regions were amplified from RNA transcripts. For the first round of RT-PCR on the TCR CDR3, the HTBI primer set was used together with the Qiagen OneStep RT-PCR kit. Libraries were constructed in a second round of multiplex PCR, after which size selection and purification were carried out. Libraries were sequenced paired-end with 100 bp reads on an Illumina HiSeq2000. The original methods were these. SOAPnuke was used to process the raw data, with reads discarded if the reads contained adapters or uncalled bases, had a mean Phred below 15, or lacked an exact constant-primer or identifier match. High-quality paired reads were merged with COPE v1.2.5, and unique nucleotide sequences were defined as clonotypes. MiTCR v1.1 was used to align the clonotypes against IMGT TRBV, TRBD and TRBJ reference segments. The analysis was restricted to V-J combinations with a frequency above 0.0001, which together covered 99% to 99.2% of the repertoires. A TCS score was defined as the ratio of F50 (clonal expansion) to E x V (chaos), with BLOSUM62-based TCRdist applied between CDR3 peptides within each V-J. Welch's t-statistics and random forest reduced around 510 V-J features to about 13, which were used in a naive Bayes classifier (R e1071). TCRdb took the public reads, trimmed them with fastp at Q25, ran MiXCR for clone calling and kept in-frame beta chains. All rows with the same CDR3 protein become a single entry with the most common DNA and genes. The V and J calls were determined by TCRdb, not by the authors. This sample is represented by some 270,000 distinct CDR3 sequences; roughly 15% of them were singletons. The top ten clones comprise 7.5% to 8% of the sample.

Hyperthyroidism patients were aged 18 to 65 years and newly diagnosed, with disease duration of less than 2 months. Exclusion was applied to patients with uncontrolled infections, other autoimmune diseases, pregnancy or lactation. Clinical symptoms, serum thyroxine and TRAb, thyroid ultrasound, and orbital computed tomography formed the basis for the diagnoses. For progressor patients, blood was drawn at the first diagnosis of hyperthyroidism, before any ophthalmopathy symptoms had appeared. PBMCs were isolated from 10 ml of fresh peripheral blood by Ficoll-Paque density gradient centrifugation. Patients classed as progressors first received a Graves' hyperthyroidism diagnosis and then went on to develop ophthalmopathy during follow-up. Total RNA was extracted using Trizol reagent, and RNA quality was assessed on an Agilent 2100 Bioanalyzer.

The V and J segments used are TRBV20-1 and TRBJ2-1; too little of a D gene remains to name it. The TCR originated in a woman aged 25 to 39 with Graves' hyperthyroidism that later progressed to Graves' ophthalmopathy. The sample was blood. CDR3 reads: CSARHWNEQFF. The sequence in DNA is TGCAGTGCTAGACACTGGAATGAGCAGTTCTTC.